Listed below are T cell receptor beta chains from one sample, sequenced in a study of cytomegalovirus exposure and HLA in healthy donors. Clones were read by immunoSEQ multiplex PCR, and TCRdb kept only the in-frame ones, dropping some. The sample contains 30,000 to 50,000 clones, 60% to 70% of which appear only once. The sample comprised PBMCs. The receptor set was obtained from a middle-aged man in good health and CMV-seronegative. Each CDR3 is given with its conserved first and last residue. The order of the fields is clone size, V gene, J gene, D gene, CDR3 protein, CDR3 DNA. A D gene is named only where the DNA matches it firmly. Clone size appears in some rows only: once, few, many, or a class for an expanded clone.

>NA|TRBV25-1|TRBJ1-2|TRBD1
CASSEYSGQGSGYTF
TGTGCCAGCAGTGAATATTCGGGACAGGGGTCTGGCTACACCTTC
>NA|TRBV4-1|TRBJ1-2|NA
CASSQDRGQSTYGYTF
TGCGCCAGCAGCCAAGATCGTGGACAGTCTACCTATGGCTACACCTTC
>NA|TRBV11-3|TRBJ2-1|NA
CASSRSRGNEQFF
TGTGCCAGCAGCCGCAGCAGGGGCAATGAGCAGTTCTTC
>once|TRBV19|TRBJ1-5|TRBD1
CASSATGGRNQPQHF
TGTGCCAGTAGCGCGACAGGGGGTCGGAATCAGCCCCAGCATTTT
>NA|TRBV4-1|TRBJ2-1|NA
CASSQDDPGGLGEQFF
TGCGCCAGCAGCCAAGATGATCCGGGGGGCCTGGGTGAGCAGTTCTTC
>once|TRBV7-8|TRBJ1-1|NA
CASSLDKEAFF
TGTGCCAGCAGCTTAGACAAGGAAGCTTTCTTT
>NA|TRBV29-1|TRBJ2-1|TRBD2
CSVMRDREEFF
TGCAGCGTTATGCGGGATCGGGAGGAGTTCTTC
>NA|TRBV5-6|TRBJ2-5|NA
CASSSDYQETQYF
TGTGCCAGCAGCTCGGACTACCAAGAGACCCAGTACTTC
>NA|TRBV5-6|TRBJ1-2|NA
CASSLAGRGTNYGYTF
TGTGCCAGCAGCTTGGCGGGGCGGGGCACCAACTATGGCTACACCTTC
>NA|TRBV4-3|TRBJ1-5|NA
CASSQEWTGNQPQHF
TGCGCCAGCAGCCAAGAATGGACAGGCAATCAGCCCCAGCATTTT
>few|TRBV30|TRBJ2-2|TRBD1
CAWSVLEQGMGELFF
TGTGCCTGGAGTGTACTAGAACAGGGGATGGGGGAGCTGTTTTTT
>few|TRBV2|TRBJ1-2|NA
CASSEARGGPGYGYTF
TGTGCCAGCAGTGAAGCGCGGGGGGGCCCGGGCTATGGCTACACCTTC
>NA|TRBV2|TRBJ1-1|NA
CASRTQGGVTEAFF
TGTGCCAGCAGAACACAGGGAGGGGTCACTGAAGCTTTCTTT
>NA|TRBV30|TRBJ1-1|TRBD1
CAWSMTGQGGTEAFF
TGTGCCTGGAGTATGACCGGACAGGGAGGCACTGAAGCTTTCTTT
>few|TRBV7-9|TRBJ1-1|NA
CASSLVGVREAFF
TGTGCCAGCAGCTTAGTCGGGGTGCGGGAAGCTTTCTTT
>NA|TRBV30|TRBJ2-3|NA
CAWIGESATQYF
TGTGCCTGGATCGGGGAAAGTGCTACGCAGTATTTT
>NA|TRBV2|TRBJ1-1|NA
CASSERGEGPEAFF
TGTGCCAGCAGTGAGCGGGGCGAGGGACCTGAAGCTTTCTTT
>NA|TRBV5-4|TRBJ1-2|NA
CASSREIAGNYGYTF
TGTGCCAGCAGCCGCGAAATTGCAGGGAACTATGGCTACACCTTC
>NA|TRBV5-1|TRBJ1-3|NA
CASSLEGQASGNTIYF
TGCGCCAGCAGCTTGGAAGGCCAGGCCTCTGGAAACACCATATATTTT
>NA|TRBV5-1|TRBJ2-7|TRBD2
CASSLGLAGFSYEQYF
TGCGCCAGCAGCCTAGGACTAGCGGGGTTCTCCTACGAGCAGTACTTC
>NA|TRBV11-3|TRBJ2-1|TRBD2
CASSFGGAYNEQFF
TGTGCCAGCAGCTTCGGGGGGGCTTACAATGAGCAGTTCTTC
>NA|TRBV29-1|TRBJ2-1|TRBD1
CSVEVGSGGYNEQFF
TGCAGCGTTGAAGTTGGGTCAGGGGGCTACAATGAGCAGTTCTTC
>NA|TRBV6-5|TRBJ2-3|NA
CASRTASTDTQYF
TGTGCCAGCAGGACAGCTAGCACAGATACGCAGTATTTT
>once|TRBV5-1|TRBJ2-7|NA
CASRRELYEQYF
TGCGCCAGCAGGAGGGAGTTGTACGAGCAGTACTTC
>NA|TRBV20-1|TRBJ2-7|TRBD1
CSARQGREQYF
TGCAGTGCTCGACAGGGACGCGAGCAGTACTTC
>NA|TRBV15|TRBJ2-1|NA
CATSRDLGGAEQFF
TGTGCCACCAGCAGAGATCTCGGGGGAGCTGAGCAGTTCTTC
>NA|TRBV7-8|TRBJ1-1|NA
CASSLYEGRTEAFF
TGTGCCAGCAGCTTATATGAGGGCCGGACTGAAGCTTTCTTT
>medium-sized|TRBV4-2|TRBJ2-1|NA
CASSPQTYNEQFF
TGTGCCAGCAGCCCCCAAACCTACAATGAGCAGTTCTTC
>NA|TRBV6-5|TRBJ2-7|TRBD2
CASCRGETPYEQYF
TGTGCCAGCTGCCGGGGGGAGACCCCCTACGAGCAGTACTTC
>few|TRBV6-1|TRBJ1-4|NA
CASSEAVGLNEKLFF
TGTGCCAGCAGTGAAGCGGTGGGCCTTAATGAAAAACTGTTTTTT
>few|TRBV6-1|TRBJ1-5|NA
CASTGLSGNQPQHF
TGTGCCAGCACCGGACTATCGGGCAATCAGCCCCAGCATTTT
>NA|TRBV4-3|TRBJ2-1|TRBD1
CASSFGQGASNEQFF
TGCGCCAGCAGCTTCGGACAGGGGGCTTCGAATGAGCAGTTCTTC
>NA|TRBV30|TRBJ2-1|TRBD2
CAAGLAGFSSYNEQFF
TGTGCCGCGGGGCTAGCGGGGTTTTCATCCTACAATGAGCAGTTCTTC
>NA|TRBV6-5|TRBJ2-1|TRBD2
CASSRAGGQGNEQFF
TGTGCCAGCAGTCGAGCGGGGGGGCAAGGGAATGAGCAGTTCTTC
>NA|TRBV5-1|TRBJ1-6|NA
CASSLALRSPLHF
TGCGCCAGCAGCTTGGCCCTACGGTCACCCCTCCACTTT
>NA|TRBV5-1|TRBJ2-1|NA
CASSLAGTKTYNEQFF
TGCGCCAGCAGCTTGGCCGGGACAAAGACCTACAATGAGCAGTTCTTC
>NA|TRBV6-5|TRBJ1-6|TRBD1
CASSYQGEYSPLHF
TGTGCCAGCAGTTACCAGGGGGAGTATTCACCCCTCCACTTT
>once|TRBV29-1|TRBJ2-7|NA
CSVELQGRPYEQYF
TGCAGCGTTGAATTGCAGGGTCGGCCCTACGAGCAGTACTTC
>few|TRBV5-4|TRBJ2-3|NA
CASSLDSTSTDTQYF
TGTGCCAGCAGCTTGGACAGTACTAGCACAGATACGCAGTATTTT
>NA|TRBV6-1|TRBJ1-5|NA
CASRQDLSQPQHF
TGTGCCAGCAGACAGGACCTAAGCCAGCCCCAGCATTTT
>few|TRBV7-9|TRBJ2-7|TRBD1
CASSLGWTGVSYEQYF
TGTGCCAGCAGCTTAGGATGGACAGGGGTCTCCTACGAGCAGTACTTC
>NA|TRBV15|TRBJ2-7|NA
CATSRDASGGGYEQYF
TGTGCCACCAGCAGAGACGCCTCGGGGGGCGGCTACGAGCAGTACTTC
>NA|TRBV7-3|TRBJ2-1|TRBD2
CASSQRGLAGNEQFF
TGTGCCAGCAGCCAACGGGGCCTAGCGGGCAATGAGCAGTTCTTC
>NA|TRBV30|TRBJ1-3|NA
CAWRPTGTSGNTIYF
TGTGCCTGGAGGCCCACAGGGACCTCTGGAAACACCATATATTTT
>few|TRBV2|TRBJ1-1|NA
CASVGGRWTAAFF
TGTGCCAGCGTGGGCGGGCGTTGGACGGCAGCTTTCTTT
>NA|TRBV11-3|TRBJ2-7|TRBD1
CASSLDGGTGSHEQYF
TGTGCCAGCAGCTTAGACGGAGGGACAGGGTCCCACGAGCAGTACTTC
>NA|TRBV5-8|TRBJ2-5|NA
CASSLILETQYF
TGTGCCAGCAGCTTAATCCTTGAGACCCAGTACTTC
>NA|TRBV5-8|TRBJ1-5|NA
CASSFQGWGNQPQHF
TGTGCCAGCAGCTTCCAGGGATGGGGCAATCAGCCCCAGCATTTT
>NA|TRBV7-2|TRBJ1-1|NA
CASSLLAGGGTEAFF
TGTGCCAGCAGCTTACTGGCGGGCGGAGGCACTGAAGCTTTCTTT
>NA|TRBV5-1|TRBJ2-7|TRBD2
CASRGGIEQYF
TGCGCCAGCAGGGGAGGGATCGAGCAGTACTTC
>few|TRBV5-4|TRBJ1-2|TRBD1
CASSRDRASSNYGYTF
TGTGCCAGCAGCCGAGACAGGGCGAGCTCTAACTATGGCTACACCTTC
>NA|TRBV29-1|TRBJ2-3|TRBD2
CSVGSSGGATDTQYF
TGCAGCGTTGGCTCCAGCGGGGGGGCCACAGATACGCAGTATTTT
>NA|TRBV6-5|TRBJ1-6|NA
CASRPGTSNSPLHF
TGTGCCAGCAGGCCCGGGACATCTAATTCACCCCTCCACTTT
>NA|TRBV7-9|TRBJ1-1|NA
CASAGRATLMNTEAFF
TGTGCCAGCGCGGGTAGGGCTACATTAATGAACACTGAAGCTTTCTTT
>NA|TRBV7-9|TRBJ2-5|NA
CASSVQGLAETQYF
TGTGCCAGCAGCGTACAGGGTCTCGCGGAGACCCAGTACTTC
>NA|TRBV6-1|TRBJ1-5|NA
CASTPVSLSNQPQHF
TGTGCCAGCACCCCCGTTAGTCTAAGCAATCAGCCCCAGCATTTT
>NA|TRBV7-2|TRBJ1-2|NA
CASSLAGSGGYTF
TGTGCCAGCAGCTTAGCCGGGTCGGGAGGCTACACCTTC
>NA|TRBV19|TRBJ1-5|NA
CASSIEGGQPQHF
TGTGCCAGTAGTATAGAAGGGGGACAGCCCCAGCATTTT